This TCR beta chain was sequenced during a study of vaccination and CD4 T cells after COVID-19. Study-level findings and limits: Within convalescent individuals, 304 out of 307 vaccine-specific clones proved to be spike mono-reactive.

With 1 base removed from V and 2 bases from J, the gap between germline ends came to 5 bases. The CDR3 contains 13 residues. Comments on this clonotype: Its matching antigen is unknown.

Sequencing of cultured CD4+ T cell DNA used the Oncomine TCR Beta short-read assay. Cultures of CD4+ T cells served as the source for extracting genomic DNA. TCRdb re-derived calls from the PCR reads in MiXCR, one entry per CDR3 protein. The sample carries 20,000 to 25,000 distinct CDR3 sequences, approximately 51% recorded once. Treatment noted: approximately 9-day PBMC culture with coronavirus spike peptide pools or control peptides (ViraFEST assay). The chain joins TRBV12-3 or TRBV12-4 to TRBJ2-5; no clear D gene. The source of this sequence is a human donor who had recovered from COVID-19. Sequencing input: CD4+ T cells from blood, cultured in vitro. As DNA, the CDR3 is TGTGCCAGCAGTTTAGAACCGCAAGAGACCCAGTACTTC. Protein sequence: CASSLEPQETQYF.